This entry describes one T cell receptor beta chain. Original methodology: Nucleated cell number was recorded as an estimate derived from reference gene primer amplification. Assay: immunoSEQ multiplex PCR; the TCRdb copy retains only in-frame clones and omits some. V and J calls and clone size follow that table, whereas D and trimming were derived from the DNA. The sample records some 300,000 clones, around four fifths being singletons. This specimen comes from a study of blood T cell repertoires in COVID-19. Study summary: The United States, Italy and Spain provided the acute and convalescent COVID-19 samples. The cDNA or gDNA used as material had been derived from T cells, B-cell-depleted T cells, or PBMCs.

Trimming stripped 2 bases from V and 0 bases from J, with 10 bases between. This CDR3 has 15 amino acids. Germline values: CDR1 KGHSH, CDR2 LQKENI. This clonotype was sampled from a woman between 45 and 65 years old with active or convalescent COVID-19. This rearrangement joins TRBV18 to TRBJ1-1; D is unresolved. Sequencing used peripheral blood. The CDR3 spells CASSPFTEMNTEAFF. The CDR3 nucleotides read TGTGCCAGCTCACCATTTACAGAAATGAACACTGAAGCTTTCTTT.